The next 22 T cell receptor beta chains were all read from a single sample in a study of read filtering for tumor transcriptome and immune sequencing (dated by TCRdb to about 2020). The sequencer was an Illumina HiSeq 4000. Starting from around 400 ng RNA, TCR libraries were constructed with the Immunoverse kit using molecular barcoded adaptors that cover the alpha/delta and beta/gamma chains. TCRdb cleaned the public reads at Q25 with fastp, built clones with MiXCR and kept in-frame beta chains. Identical CDR3 proteins give one entry, which carries the most common genes and DNA. The sample data list about 48,000 distinct CDR3 sequences, and about 19% of these were observed just once. The top ten clonotypes cover over 15% of the sample. Sequencing input: a population of CD138-negative cells sorted from bone marrow. In the paper's terms, the cell subset or site label means: bone marrow mononuclear cells depleted of CD138+ plasma/myeloma cells by negative magnetic selection. Source of these receptors: a donor at least 40 years old with multiple myeloma.

This clonotype came up many times. The chain links TRBV5-6 to TRBJ1-1; 10 bases are shared with TRBD1. V shed 4 bases and J 10 bases; nucleotides not matched to a gene: 10. CDR3 size: 14 residues. Germline assignment: CDR1 SGHDT and CDR2 YYEEEE. CDR3 sequence: CASSLWTGGEVAFF. DNA of the CDR3: TGTGCCAGCAGCCTCTGGACAGGGGGAGAAGTAGCTTTCTTT.

This clonotype was counted at least ten times. This chain connects TRBV29-1 to TRBJ1-1; maybe TRBD1 (5 bases). Germline lookup yields CDR1 SQVTM and CDR2 ANQGSEA. The CDR3 runs 14 residues. V lost 7 bases and J lost 4, with 19 bases in between. CDR3 sequence (DNA): TGCAGCGGGGAATGGGCAGGCGGGGCCACTGAAGCTTTCTTT. Its translation: CSGEWAGGATEAFF.

The chain links TRBV20-1 to TRBJ2-3; 11 nucleotides align to TRBD2. The CDR3 has 17 residues. CDR1 and CDR2 from the germline V gene are DFQATT and SNEGSKA (reference sequence). The V segment lost 3 bases and the J segment 5 bases; nucleotides outside the gene matches: 13. The CDR3 coding sequence is TGCAGTGCTAGCCCCCCCTGGGATAGCGGGAGGGTAGATACGCAGTATTTT. It translates to CSASPPWDSGRVDTQYF.

Note on this clonotype: This is likely an artifact of a read error, given a far larger clone one base away. DNA for the CDR3: TGTGCCAGCAGCCTTACACGGGCGGGACCTAGCTCCTACAATGAGCAGTTCTTC. Protein sequence: CASSLTRAGPSSYNEQFF. The chain carries TRBV7-2 and TRBJ2-1, with TRBD2 as a possible D gene (6 bases). The ends were cut back, 5 bases at V and 0 bases at J, with 20 bases in the middle. The CDR3 totals 18 residues. Germline lookup yields CDR1 SGHTA and CDR2 FQGNSA.

This clonotype was seen ten or more times. The chain joins TRBV27 to TRBJ2-5; TRBD2 aligns across 8 bases. This CDR3 is 14 amino acids long. Germline CDR1 MNHEY, CDR2 SMNVEV (reference sequence). J lost 1 base, V lost 8 bases, and 6 bases had no gene match. The CDR3 protein is CASSGREAQETQYF. CDR3 DNA: TGTGCCAGCTCCGGGCGGGAGGCCCAAGAGACCCAGTACTTC.

This clonotype was seen repeatedly, ten times or more. The V gene is TRBV19, the J gene TRBJ2-1; 8 bases match TRBD2. In germline, CDR1 is LNHDA, CDR2 SQIVND (reference sequence). The CDR3 has 16 residues. Germline trimming cut 3 bases from V and 0 bases from J; bases unmatched to any gene: 4. In DNA form, the CDR3 reads TGTGCCAGTAGTATCCCCAGCGGGAGCTCCTACAATGAGCAGTTCTTC. Protein: CASSIPSGSSYNEQFF.

This clonotype was counted ten times or more. This chain links TRBV5-1 with TRBJ2-5; TRBD2 matches 12 bases. Germline V CDR1 and CDR2: SGHRS, YFSETQ. The length of the CDR3 is 16 residues. The V and J ends lost 3 bases and 2 bases, in that order; junction bases with no gene match: 5. The CDR3 coding sequence is TGCGCCAGCAGCTCCGACGGACTAGCGGGACAAGAGACCCAGTACTTC. As protein: CASSSDGLAGQETQYF.

This clonotype was picked up many times. V is TRBV5-1 and J is TRBJ2-1; D tentatively fits TRBD1 or TRBD2 (6 bases each). V lost 4 bases to trimming and J lost 12 bases, with 17 bases between them. The CDR3 sequence is 13 residues long. Germline V gene lookup returns CDR1 SGHRS and CDR2 YFSETQ. CDR3 region: CASSGGTTSMQFF. CDR3 bases: TGCGCCAGCAGCGGGGGCACCACTAGCATGCAGTTCTTC.

Ten or more counts support this clonotype. V and J are TRBV5-1 and TRBJ2-5; no clear D. The CDR3 is made up of 15 amino acids. Germline V gene lookup returns CDR1 SGHRS and CDR2 YFSETQ. Trimming pared 0 bases from V and 2 bases from J, leaving 11 bases between. The CDR3 DNA follows: TGCGCCAGCAGCTTGGGCCCCGACTTTCAAGAGACCCAGTACTTC. This gives the protein CASSLGPDFQETQYF.

This clonotype showed up many times. The chain uses TRBV4-3 and TRBJ1-5; unclear D gene. The CDR3 contains 13 residues. The V gene's germline CDR1 is LGHNA and CDR2 YSLEER. Trimming stripped 0 bases from V and 5 bases from J, with 5 bases between. The CDR3 DNA sequence: TGCGCCAGCAGCCAAGATACCGATCAGCCCCAGCATTTT. Encoded protein: CASSQDTDQPQHF.

This clonotype was counted many times. The V call is TRBV7-9, the J call TRBJ2-5, with D uncertain. Germline V lookup: CDR1 SEHNR, CDR2 FQNEAQ (reference sequence). V was shortened by 4 bases and J by 5 bases, with 8 bases between the two germline ends. CDR3 size: 12 residues. The DNA for the CDR3 is TGTGCCAGCAGCTCAGTAGGGGAGACCCAGTACTTC. It encodes CASSSVGETQYF.

As concerns this clonotype: A read error is possible here, since a much larger clone lies one base away. This rearrangement joins TRBV10-3 to TRBJ2-3; 8 nucleotides agree with TRBD2. This CDR3 is built from 14 residues. CDR1 and CDR2 from the germline V gene are ENHRY and SYGVKD. J lost 4 bases, V lost 8 bases, and 8 bases had no gene match. CDR3 sequence: CAIGAGGGSDTQYF. The CDR3 nucleotides are TGTGCCATCGGGGCGGGAGGCGGCTCAGATACGCAGTATTTT.

This clonotype was seen a handful of times. This chain uses TRBV7-2 with TRBJ2-3; D is possibly TRBD2 (5 bases). Germline V gives CDR1 SGHTA, CDR2 FQGNSA. The CDR3 has 16 residues. V was cut by 6 bases and J by 1 base, with 17 bases left in between. Written as DNA, the CDR3 is TGTGCCAGCAGTACGGGAAAACTAGTAGGCACAGATACGCAGTATTTT. It is translated as CASSTGKLVGTDTQYF.

This clonotype was detected ten times or more. The chain recombines TRBV25-1 with TRBJ2-7; D unresolved. The V gene's germline CDR1 is MGHDK and CDR2 SYGVNS. Deletions cut 2 bases from V and 3 bases from J, with 5 bases between. This CDR3 spans 12 amino acids. As DNA, the CDR3 is TGTGCCAGCAGTGAACATTTCTACGAGCAGTACTTC. This encodes CASSEHFYEQYF.

This clonotype was picked up many times. The CDR3 loop reads CASRLDGANVLTF. CDR3 nucleotide sequence: TGTGCCAGCCGGTTAGATGGGGCCAACGTCCTGACTTTC. The rearrangement links TRBV2 to TRBJ2-6; D gene uncertain. CDR1 is SNHLY, CDR2 FYNNEI, per germline. The CDR3 loop spans 13 amino acids. The V end was cut by 8 bases, the J end by 3 bases, with 8 bases between.

The chain employs TRBV7-9 and TRBJ2-3, with D perhaps matching TRBD1 (5 bases). From germline, CDR1 is SEHNR and CDR2 FQNEAQ (reference sequence). V lost 1 base and J lost 9, with 11 bases in between. This CDR3 is built from 13 residues. Here the CDR3 reads CASSLVGVETQYF. The CDR3 region has the DNA TGTGCCAGCAGCTTAGTAGGGGTTGAAACGCAGTATTTT.

This clonotype is labeled as large. This chain links TRBV29-1 with TRBJ2-2; D ambiguous. Between the trimmed V and J ends, which lost 7 bases and 6 bases, there was a span of 6 bases. This CDR3 spans 10 amino acids. Germline V gene lookup returns CDR1 SQVTM and CDR2 ANQGSEA. CDR3 sequence: CSAVSGELFF. The CDR3, as DNA: TGCAGCGCCGTTTCCGGGGAGCTGTTTTTT.

Concerning this clonotype: A much larger clone lies a single base off, so this may be a read error. Here the CDR3 reads CASGSTSGIYEQYF. DNA of the CDR3: TGCGCCAGCGGCTCAACTAGCGGGATCTACGAGCAGTACTTC. The chain combines TRBV5-1 with TRBJ2-7, with TRBD2 matching 10 bases. Germline V CDR1 and CDR2: SGHRS, YFSETQ. CDR3 length: 14 amino acids. Trimming at V came to 7 bases and at J to 3 bases, leaving 7 bases not matched to a gene.

There are many counts of this clonotype. The V gene is TRBV3-1, the J gene TRBJ2-2; D is ambiguous. V was shortened by 0 bases and J by 7 bases, with 12 bases between the two germline ends. CDR1 and CDR2 from the germline V gene are LGHDT and YNNKEL (reference sequence). This CDR3 is built from 15 residues. The CDR3 region has the DNA TGTGCCAGCAGCCAAGAAAGACCAGGAATCGGGGAGCTGTTTTTT. This gives the protein CASSQERPGIGELFF.

This clonotype has more than one count but fewer than ten. The chain has TRBV18 and TRBJ2-5; TRBD1 matches at 7 bases. V shed 3 bases, J shed 3 bases, and the junction held 16 bases outside the gene matches. This CDR3 comprises 18 residues. Germline CDR1 reads KGHSH; CDR2 reads LQKENI. The DNA for the CDR3 is TGTGCCAGCTCACCGGCCCTGGCCCATGGGACAGATGAAGAGACCCAGTACTTC. Protein sequence: CASSPALAHGTDEETQYF.

In this sample, this clonotype turned up many times. This chain links TRBV2 with TRBJ2-5; possible D gene TRBD1, 5 bases. The V end was cut by 7 bases, the J end by 2 bases, with 11 bases between. CDR3 length: 13 residues. Germline lookup yields CDR1 SNHLY and CDR2 FYNNEI. This CDR3 reads CASKKGRQETQYF. CDR3 nucleotides: TGTGCCAGCAAGAAGGGGCGGCAAGAGACCCAGTACTTC.

This clonotype was detected a few times. The gene calls are TRBV19 and TRBJ2-5; D is perhaps TRBD2 (5 bases). The germline V gene has CDR1 LNHDA and CDR2 SQIVND (reference sequence). The ends were cut back, 8 bases at V and 4 bases at J, with 14 bases in the middle. The CDR3 spans 13 residues. CDR3 DNA: TGTGCCAGTTCTTGGGAAGGAGGAGAGACCCAGTACTTC. Residues: CASSWEGGETQYF.